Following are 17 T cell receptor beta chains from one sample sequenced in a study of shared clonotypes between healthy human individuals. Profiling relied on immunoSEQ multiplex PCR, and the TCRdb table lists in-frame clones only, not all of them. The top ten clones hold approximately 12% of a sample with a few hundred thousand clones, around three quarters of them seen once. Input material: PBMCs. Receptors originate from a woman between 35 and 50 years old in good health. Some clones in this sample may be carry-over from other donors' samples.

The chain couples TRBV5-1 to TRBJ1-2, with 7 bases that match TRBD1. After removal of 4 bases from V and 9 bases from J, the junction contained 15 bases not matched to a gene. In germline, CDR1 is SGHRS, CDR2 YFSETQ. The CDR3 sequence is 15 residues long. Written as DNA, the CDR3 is TGCGCCAGCAGCCCCACCCTGACAGGGCCCGTAAGCTACACCTTC. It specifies CASSPTLTGPVSYTF.

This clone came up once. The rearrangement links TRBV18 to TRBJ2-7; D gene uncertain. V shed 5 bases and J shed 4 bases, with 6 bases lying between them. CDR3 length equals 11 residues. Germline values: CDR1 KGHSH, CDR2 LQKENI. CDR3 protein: CASSWGYEQYF. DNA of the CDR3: TGTGCCAGCTCATGGGGTTACGAGCAGTACTTC.

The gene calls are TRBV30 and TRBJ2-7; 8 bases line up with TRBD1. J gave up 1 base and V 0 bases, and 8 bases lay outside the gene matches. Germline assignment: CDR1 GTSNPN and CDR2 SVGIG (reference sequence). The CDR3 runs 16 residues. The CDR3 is CAWSVTPGQASYEQYF. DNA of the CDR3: TGTGCCTGGAGTGTAACCCCGGGACAGGCTTCCTACGAGCAGTACTTC.

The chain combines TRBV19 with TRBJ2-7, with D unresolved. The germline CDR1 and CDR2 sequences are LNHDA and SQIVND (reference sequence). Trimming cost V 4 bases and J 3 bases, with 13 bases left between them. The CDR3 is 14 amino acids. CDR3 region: CASSTRYGGYEQYF. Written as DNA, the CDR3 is TGTGCCAGTAGTACGCGATATGGCGGCTACGAGCAGTACTTC. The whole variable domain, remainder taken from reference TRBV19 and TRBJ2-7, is DGGITQSPKYLFRKEGQNVTLSCEQNLNHDAMYWYRQDPGQGLRLIYYSQIVNDFQKGDIAEGYSVSREKKESFPLTVTSAQKNPTAFYLCASSTRYGGYEQYFGPGTRLTVT.

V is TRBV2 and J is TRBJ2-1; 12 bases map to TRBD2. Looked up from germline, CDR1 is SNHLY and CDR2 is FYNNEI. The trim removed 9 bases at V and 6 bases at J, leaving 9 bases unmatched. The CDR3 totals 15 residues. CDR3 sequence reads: CASTILAGGVNEQFF. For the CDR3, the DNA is TGTGCCAGTACGATTCTAGCGGGAGGGGTCAATGAGCAGTTCTTC.

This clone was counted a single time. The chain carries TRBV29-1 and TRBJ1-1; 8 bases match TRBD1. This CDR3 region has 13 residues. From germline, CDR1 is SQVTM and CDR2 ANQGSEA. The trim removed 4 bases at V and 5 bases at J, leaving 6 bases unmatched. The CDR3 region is CSVAQGAGTEAFF. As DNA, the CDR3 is TGCAGCGTTGCCCAGGGGGCAGGAACTGAAGCTTTCTTT.

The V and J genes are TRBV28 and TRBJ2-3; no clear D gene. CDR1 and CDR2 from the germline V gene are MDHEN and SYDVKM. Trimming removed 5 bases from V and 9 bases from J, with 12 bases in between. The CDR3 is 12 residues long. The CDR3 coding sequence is TGTGCCAGCAGTACCGCCGCGAGGACGCAGTATTTT. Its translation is CASSTAARTQYF.

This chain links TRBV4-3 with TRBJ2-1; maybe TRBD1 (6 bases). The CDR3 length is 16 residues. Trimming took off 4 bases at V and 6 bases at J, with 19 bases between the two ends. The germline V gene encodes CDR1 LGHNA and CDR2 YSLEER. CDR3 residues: CASSPVGAPLVNEQFF. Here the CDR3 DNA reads TGCGCCAGCAGCCCTGTGGGGGCCCCCCTTGTCAATGAGCAGTTCTTC.

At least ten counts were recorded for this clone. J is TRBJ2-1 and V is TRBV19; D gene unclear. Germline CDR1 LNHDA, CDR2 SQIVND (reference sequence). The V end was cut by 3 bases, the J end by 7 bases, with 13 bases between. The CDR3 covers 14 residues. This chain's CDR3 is CASSISVAANEQFF. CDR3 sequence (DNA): TGTGCCAGTAGTATTTCCGTCGCCGCAAATGAGCAGTTCTTC.

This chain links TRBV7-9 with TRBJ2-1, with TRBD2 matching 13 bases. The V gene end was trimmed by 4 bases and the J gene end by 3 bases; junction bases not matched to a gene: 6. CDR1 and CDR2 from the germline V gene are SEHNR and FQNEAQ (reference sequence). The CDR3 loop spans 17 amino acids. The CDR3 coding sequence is TGTGCCAGCAGCTCTCCACTAGCGGGAGGGGGCTACAATGAGCAGTTCTTC. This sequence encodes CASSSPLAGGGYNEQFF.

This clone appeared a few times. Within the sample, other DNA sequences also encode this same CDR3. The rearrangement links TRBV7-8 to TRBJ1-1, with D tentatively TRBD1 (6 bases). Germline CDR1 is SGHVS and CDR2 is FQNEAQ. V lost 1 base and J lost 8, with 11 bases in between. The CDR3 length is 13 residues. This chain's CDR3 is CASSLGGGTEAFF. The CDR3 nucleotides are TGTGCCAGCAGCTTAGGGGGGGGGACAGAAGCTTTCTTT.

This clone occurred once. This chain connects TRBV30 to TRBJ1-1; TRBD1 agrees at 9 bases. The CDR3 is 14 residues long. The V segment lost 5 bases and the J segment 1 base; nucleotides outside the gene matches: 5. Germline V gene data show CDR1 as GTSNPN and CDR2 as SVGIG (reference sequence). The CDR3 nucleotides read TGTGCCTGGTCCACAGGGGGCGGGAACACTGAAGCTTTCTTT. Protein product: CAWSTGGGNTEAFF.

The CDR3 protein is CASSPEPAGTQYF. CDR3 in DNA: TGTGCCAGCAGCCCGGAGCCGGCCGGGACCCAGTACTTC. J is TRBJ2-5 and V is TRBV7-3; D call uncertain. The germline gives CDR1 SGHTA, CDR2 FQGTGA. Trimming removed 5 bases at V and 7 bases at J, with 14 bases between. The CDR3 runs to 13 residues.

The CDR3 nucleotides are TGCGCCAGCAGTGAAGGCCAGCGGGCTTACAATGAGCAGTTCTTC. It translates to CASSEGQRAYNEQFF. The chain recombines TRBV10-1 with TRBJ2-1; TRBD2 is a possible D gene (6 bases). Germline values: CDR1 WNHNN, CDR2 SYGVQD (reference sequence). V lost 3 bases to trimming and J lost 4 bases, with 13 bases between them. The CDR3 length is 15 residues.

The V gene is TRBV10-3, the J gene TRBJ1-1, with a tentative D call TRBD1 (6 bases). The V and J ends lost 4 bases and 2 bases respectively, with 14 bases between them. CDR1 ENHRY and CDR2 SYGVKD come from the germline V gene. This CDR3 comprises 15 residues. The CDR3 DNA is TGTGCCATCAGTGTACGACAGGCCACTAACACTGAAGCTTTCTTT. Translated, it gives CAISVRQATNTEAFF.

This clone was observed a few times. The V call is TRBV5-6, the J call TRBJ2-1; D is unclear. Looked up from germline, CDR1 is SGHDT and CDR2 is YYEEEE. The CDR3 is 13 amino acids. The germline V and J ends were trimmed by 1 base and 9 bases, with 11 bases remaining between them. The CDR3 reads CASSLFDSSEQFF. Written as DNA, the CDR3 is TGTGCCAGCAGCTTGTTTGATTCCAGTGAGCAGTTCTTC. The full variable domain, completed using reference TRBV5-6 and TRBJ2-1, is DAGVTQSPTHLIKTRGQQVTLRCSPKSGHDTVSWYQQALGQGPQFIFQYYEEEERQRGNFPDRFSGHQFPNYSSELNVNALLLGDSALYLCASSLFDSSEQFFGPGTRLTVL.

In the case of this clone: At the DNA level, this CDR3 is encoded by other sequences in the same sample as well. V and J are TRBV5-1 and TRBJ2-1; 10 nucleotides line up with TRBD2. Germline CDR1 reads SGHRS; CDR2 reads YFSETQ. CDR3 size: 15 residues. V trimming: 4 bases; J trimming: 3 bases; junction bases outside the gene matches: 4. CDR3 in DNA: TGCGCCAGCAGCCCCACTAGCGGGAACTACAATGAGCAGTTCTTC. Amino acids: CASSPTSGNYNEQFF.